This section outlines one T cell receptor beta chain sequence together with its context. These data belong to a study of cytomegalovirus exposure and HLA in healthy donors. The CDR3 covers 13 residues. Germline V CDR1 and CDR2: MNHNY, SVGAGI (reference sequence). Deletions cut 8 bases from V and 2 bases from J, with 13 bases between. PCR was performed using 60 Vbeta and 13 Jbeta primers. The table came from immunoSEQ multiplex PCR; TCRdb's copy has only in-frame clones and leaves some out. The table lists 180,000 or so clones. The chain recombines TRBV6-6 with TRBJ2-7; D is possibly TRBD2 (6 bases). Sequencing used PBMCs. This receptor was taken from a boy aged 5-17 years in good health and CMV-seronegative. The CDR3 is CASGSGGTYEQYF. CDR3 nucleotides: TGTGCCAGCGGGAGTGGGGGGACCTACGAGCAGTACTTC.